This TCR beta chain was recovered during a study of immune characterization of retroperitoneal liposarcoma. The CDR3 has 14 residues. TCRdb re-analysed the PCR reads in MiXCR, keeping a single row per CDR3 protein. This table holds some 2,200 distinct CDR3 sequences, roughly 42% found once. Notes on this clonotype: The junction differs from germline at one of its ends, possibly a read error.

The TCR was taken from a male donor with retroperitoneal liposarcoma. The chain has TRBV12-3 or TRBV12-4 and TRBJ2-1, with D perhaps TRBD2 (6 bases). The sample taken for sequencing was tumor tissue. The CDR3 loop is CASRGSGGGDEQLF. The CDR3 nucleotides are TGTGCCAGCAGGGGGTCCGGGGGAGGAGATGAGCAGTTATTC.